The 27 T cell receptor beta chains below all came from one sample that was sequenced in a study of CXCR3-negative and CXCR3-positive naive CD8 T cells. cDNA libraries for TRB were generated by 5' RACE incorporating UMI labels. One entry per CDR3 protein, without DNA, is what TCRdb gives after re-calling the 5' RACE reads. This repertoire comprises roughly 71,000 distinct CDR3 sequences; its ten largest clones make up about 1.5%. The sequenced material came from naive CXCR3- CD8+ T cells from blood. Subset reported: CD45RO-CCR7+CD27+CD95- naive CD8+ T cells lacking CXCR3 (TNR3-). The receptors originated from a human donor in good health. Some clones in this sample may be carry-over from other donors' samples.

V usage is TRBV21-1 and J usage is TRBJ2-2; the TCRdb call, TRBD1, lacks DNA for checking. TRBV21-1 is flagged as a pseudogene. This CDR3 contains 15 residues. The CDR3 spells CASSIRTGRTGELFF.

The chain uses TRBV7-9 and TRBJ2-5; TCRdb designates TRBD2, a call that cannot be tested without DNA. The germline gives CDR1 SEHNR, CDR2 FQNEAQ (reference sequence). CDR3 length: 15 residues. CDR3 sequence reads: CASSSTGGLQETQYF.

The chain recombines TRBV28 with TRBJ1-5; TCRdb selects TRBD1, and the lack of DNA leaves this call unchecked. CDR1 is MDHEN, CDR2 SYDVKM, per germline. This CDR3 spans 15 amino acids. The CDR3 loop reads CASSLETGGSQPQHF.

CDR3: CASSQDRNTDTQYF. The V and J genes are TRBV23-1 and TRBJ2-3; TCRdb selects TRBD1, and the lack of DNA leaves this call unchecked. TRBV23-1 is placed among ORFs of uncertain function. This CDR3 has 14 residues.

The CDR3: CASSLGSLRNTEAFF. This chain uses TRBV5-5 with TRBJ1-1. The germline gives CDR1 SGHKS, CDR2 YYEKEE (reference sequence). This CDR3 comprises 15 residues.

This chain links TRBV28 with TRBJ2-6; the D call from TCRdb, TRBD1, cannot be confirmed without DNA. The CDR3 contains 15 residues. Germline loops: CDR1 MDHEN, CDR2 SYDVKM. The CDR3 loop is CAIPGPVWGANVLTF.

The V and J genes are TRBV25-1 and TRBJ2-1; TCRdb names TRBD2, which stays unverified in the absence of DNA. Germline values: CDR1 MGHDK, CDR2 SYGVNS. This CDR3 has 17 amino acids. CDR3 protein: CASSDPASGDSYNEQFF. The variable domain in full, with the rest retrieved from reference TRBV25-1 and TRBJ2-1, is EADIYQTPRYLVIGTGKKITLECSQTMGHDKMYWYQQDPGMELHLIHYSYGVNSTEKGDLSSESTVSRIRTEHFPLTLESARPSHTSQYLCASSDPASGDSYNEQFFGPGTRLTVL.

This rearrangement joins TRBV29-1 to TRBJ2-7; TCRdb's D call of TRBD1 is untestable without DNA. Germline values: CDR1 SQVTM, CDR2 ANQGSEA. The CDR3 extends over 11 amino acids. The CDR3 loop reads CSARQGSEQYF.

This CDR3 is CASSQGDQPQHF. The rearrangement uses TRBV4-2 and TRBJ1-5. CDR1 and CDR2 from the germline V gene are LGHNA and YNFKEQ. The CDR3 has 12 amino acids.

The chain links TRBV7-9 to TRBJ2-1; TCRdb lists TRBD2, though no DNA is available to test this call. Germline lookup yields CDR1 SEHNR and CDR2 FQNEAQ (reference sequence). The CDR3 has 16 residues. The CDR3 is CASSLVGGWGGNEQFF.

The chain has TRBV5-4 and TRBJ2-7; the D call from TCRdb, TRBD1, cannot be confirmed without DNA. This CDR3 is 15 amino acids long. The germline V gene encodes CDR1 SGHNT and CDR2 YYREEE (reference sequence). The chain's CDR3 is CASRKTGSLAYEQYF.

The gene calls are TRBV19 and TRBJ2-7. The length of the CDR3 is 12 residues. Germline-derived CDR1 and CDR2 are LNHDA and SQIVND (reference sequence). CDR3 protein: CASSIPGGEQYF.

This chain joins TRBV2 and TRBJ2-1; the TCRdb D gene call, TRBD2, has no DNA to confirm it. This CDR3 is built from 14 residues. CDR1 and CDR2 (germline): SNHLY, FYNNEI. The CDR3 here is CASSELAVYNEQFF.

This rearrangement joins TRBV18 to TRBJ2-7; as DNA is missing, the TRBD2 call by TCRdb cannot be tested. Germline V gene lookup returns CDR1 KGHSH and CDR2 LQKENI. The CDR3 contains 15 residues. CDR3 region: CASSLKTSGYYEQYF. Full variable domain (remainder filled in from reference TRBV18 and TRBJ2-7): NAGVMQNPRHLVRRRGQEARLRCSPMKGHSHVYWYRQLPEEGLKFMVYLQKENIIDESGMPKERFSAEFPKEGPSILRIQQVVRGDSAAYFCASSLKTSGYYEQYFGPGTRLTVT.

The chain recombines TRBV29-1 with TRBJ2-5. The CDR3 consists of 13 residues. Germline CDR1 SQVTM, CDR2 ANQGSEA. The CDR3 loop reads CSVVSYEKETQYF.

J is TRBJ1-2 and V is TRBV29-1; no DNA is available, so the TRBD1 call from TCRdb remains unchecked. CDR3 length: 13 residues. Germline CDR1 reads SQVTM; CDR2 reads ANQGSEA. This CDR3 reads CSAILTGLGGYTF.

The CDR3 spells CASSVNPLAGGPSGELFF. The genes are TRBV12-3 or TRBV12-4 and TRBJ2-2; the D gene TCRdb calls, TRBD2, cannot be checked with no DNA. The CDR3 contains 18 residues.

This chain uses TRBV7-6 with TRBJ1-1. CDR1 and CDR2 from the germline V gene are SGHVS and FNYEAQ. CDR3 length equals 15 residues. The CDR3 here is CASSPTPQLNTEAFF.

The chain is built from TRBV5-1 and TRBJ2-2. The length of the CDR3 is 16 residues. The V gene's germline CDR1 is SGHRS and CDR2 YFSETQ. Here the CDR3 reads CASSLVASDLTGELFF. Drawing the rest from reference TRBV5-1 and TRBJ2-2, the complete variable domain is KAGVTQTPRYLIKTRGQQVTLSCSPISGHRSVSWYQQTPGQGLQFLFEYFSETQRNKGNFPGRFSGRQFSNSRSEMNVSTLELGDSALYLCASSLVASDLTGELFFGEGSRLTVL.

The chain links TRBV7-9 to TRBJ2-5. This CDR3 is 14 amino acids long. Germline assignment: CDR1 SEHNR and CDR2 FQNEAQ (reference sequence). This chain's CDR3 is CASSLPLSPETQYF.

V is TRBV14 and J is TRBJ2-4. CDR3 size: 16 residues. From germline, CDR1 is SGHDN and CDR2 FVKESK. The CDR3 loop is CASSQSRSSAKNIQYF.

The chain has TRBV15 and TRBJ2-5; the TCRdb call, TRBD1, lacks DNA for checking. CDR3 length: 16 residues. Germline V gives CDR1 LNHNV, CDR2 YYDKDF (reference sequence). This CDR3 is CATSRDRAGGRETQYF.

The J gene is TRBJ1-5, the V gene TRBV6-6; TCRdb's D call, TRBD1, is unchecked because there is no DNA. This CDR3 spans 14 amino acids. Germline assignment: CDR1 MNHNY and CDR2 SVGAGI (reference sequence). The CDR3 is CASSSPGYGQPQHF.

This clonotype shows up as medium-sized by frequency. The chain couples TRBV20-1 to TRBJ2-7; TCRdb selects TRBD1, and the lack of DNA leaves this call unchecked. The CDR3 sequence is 15 residues long. Germline-derived CDR1 and CDR2 are DFQATT and SNEGSKA (reference sequence). CDR3 region: CSASAGDRGLGEQYF.

This CDR3 is CSVDGGADSYNEQFF. The chain uses TRBV29-1 and TRBJ2-1. Germline CDR1 and CDR2: SQVTM and ANQGSEA. The CDR3 is 15 amino acids.

The CDR3 loop reads CSVEEYETSGRSNEQFF. The chain is built from TRBV29-1 and TRBJ2-1; no DNA is available, so the TRBD2 call from TCRdb remains unchecked. The length of the CDR3 is 17 residues. Germline CDR1 SQVTM, CDR2 ANQGSEA.

The chain links TRBV5-4 to TRBJ2-1; the D call from TCRdb, TRBD1, cannot be confirmed without DNA. The CDR3 consists of 12 residues. Germline CDR1 SGHNT, CDR2 YYREEE (reference sequence). CDR3 loop: CATGQEYNEQFF.